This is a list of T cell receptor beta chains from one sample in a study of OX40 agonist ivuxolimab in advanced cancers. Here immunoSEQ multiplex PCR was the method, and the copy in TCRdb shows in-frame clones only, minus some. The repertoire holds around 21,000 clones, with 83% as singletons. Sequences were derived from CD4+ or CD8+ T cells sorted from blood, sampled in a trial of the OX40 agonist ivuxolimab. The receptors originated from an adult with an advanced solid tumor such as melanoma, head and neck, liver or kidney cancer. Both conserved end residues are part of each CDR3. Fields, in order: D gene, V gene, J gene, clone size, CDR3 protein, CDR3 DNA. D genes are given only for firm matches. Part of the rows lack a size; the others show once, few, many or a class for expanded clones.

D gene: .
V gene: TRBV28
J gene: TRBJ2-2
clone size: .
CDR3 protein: CASSSPFRTGELFF
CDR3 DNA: TGTGCCAGCAGTTCCCCTTTCAGAACCGGGGAGCTGTTTTTT

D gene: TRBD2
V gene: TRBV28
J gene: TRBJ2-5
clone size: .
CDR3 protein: CASTRAGGRVGETQYF
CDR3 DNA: TGTGCCAGCACCAGAGCAGGCGGGAGGGTAGGTGAGACCCAGTACTTC

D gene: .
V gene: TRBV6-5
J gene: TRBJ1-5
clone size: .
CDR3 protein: CASSYSPGGNQPQHF
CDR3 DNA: TGTGCCAGCAGTTACTCCCCGGGAGGCAATCAGCCCCAGCATTTT

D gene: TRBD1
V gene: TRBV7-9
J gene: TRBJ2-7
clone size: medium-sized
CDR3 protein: CASSTSGTGYEQYF
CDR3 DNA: TGTGCCAGCAGCACCTCCGGGACAGGCTACGAGCAGTACTTC

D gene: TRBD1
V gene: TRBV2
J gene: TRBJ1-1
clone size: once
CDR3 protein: CASRLGQGYTEAFF
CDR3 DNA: TGTGCCAGCAGGCTGGGACAGGGATACACTGAAGCTTTCTTT

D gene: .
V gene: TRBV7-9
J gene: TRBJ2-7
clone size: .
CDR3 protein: CASSQRFGDEQYF
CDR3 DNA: TGTGCCAGCAGCCAGAGATTTGGGGACGAGCAGTACTTC

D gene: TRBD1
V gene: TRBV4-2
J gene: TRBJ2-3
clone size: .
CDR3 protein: CASSLSGTGPTDTQYF
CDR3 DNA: TGTGCCAGCAGCCTTTCTGGGACAGGGCCCACAGATACGCAGTATTTT

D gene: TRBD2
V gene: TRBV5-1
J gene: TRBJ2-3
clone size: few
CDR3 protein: CASSFERDTDTQYF
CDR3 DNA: TGCGCCAGCAGCTTTGAGCGGGACACAGATACGCAGTATTTT

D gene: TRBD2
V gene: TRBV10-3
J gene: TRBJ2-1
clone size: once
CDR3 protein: CAISVGGRAYNEQFF
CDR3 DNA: TGTGCCATCAGTGTTGGCGGGAGAGCCTACAATGAGCAGTTCTTC

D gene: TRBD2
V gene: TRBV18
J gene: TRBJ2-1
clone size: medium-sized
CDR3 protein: CASSTGTNSYNEQFF
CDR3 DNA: TGTGCCAGCTCTACCGGGACTAACTCCTACAATGAGCAGTTCTTC

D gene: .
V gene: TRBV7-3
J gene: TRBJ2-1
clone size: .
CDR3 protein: CASSHGAEQFF
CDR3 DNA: TGTGCCAGCAGCCACGGGGCTGAGCAGTTCTTC

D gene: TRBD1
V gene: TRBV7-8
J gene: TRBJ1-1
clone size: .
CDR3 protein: CASSLPPQGGTEAFF
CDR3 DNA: TGTGCCAGCAGCTTACCCCCACAGGGGGGCACTGAAGCTTTCTTT

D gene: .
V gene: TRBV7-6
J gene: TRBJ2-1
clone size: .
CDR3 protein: CASSLEDFHNEQFF
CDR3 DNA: TGTGCCAGCAGCTTAGAGGATTTCCACAATGAGCAGTTCTTC

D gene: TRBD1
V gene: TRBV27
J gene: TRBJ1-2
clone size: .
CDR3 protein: CASSNRGGNYGYTF
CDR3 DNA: TGTGCCAGCAGTAACAGGGGGGGGAACTATGGCTACACCTTC

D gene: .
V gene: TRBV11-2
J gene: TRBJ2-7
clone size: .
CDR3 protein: CASSYRASSYEQYF
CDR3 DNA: TGTGCCAGCAGTTACCGGGCGAGCTCCTACGAGCAGTACTTC

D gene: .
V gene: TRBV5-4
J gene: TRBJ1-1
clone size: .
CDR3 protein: CASSLDGTNTEAFF
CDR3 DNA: TGTGCCAGCAGCTTGGACGGGACGAACACTGAAGCTTTCTTT

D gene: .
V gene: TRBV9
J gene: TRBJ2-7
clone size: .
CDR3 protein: CASSPRMAGPYEQYF
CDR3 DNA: TGTGCCAGCAGCCCACGCATGGCCGGGCCCTACGAGCAGTACTTC

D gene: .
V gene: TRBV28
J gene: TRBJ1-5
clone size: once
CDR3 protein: CASSFPNQPQHF
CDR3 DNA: TGTGCCAGCAGCTTCCCAAATCAGCCCCAGCATTTT

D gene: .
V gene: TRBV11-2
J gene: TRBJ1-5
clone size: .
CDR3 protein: CASSFGHGQPRHF
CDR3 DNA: TGTGCCAGCAGCTTTGGGCATGGGCAGCCCCGGCATTTT

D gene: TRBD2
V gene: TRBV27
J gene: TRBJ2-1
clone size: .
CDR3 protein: CASSLSPGLAGLEFF
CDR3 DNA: TGTGCCAGCAGTTTATCCCCGGGACTAGCGGGATTAGAGTTCTTC

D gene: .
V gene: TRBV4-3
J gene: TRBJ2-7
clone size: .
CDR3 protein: CASSQEWARALDYEQYF
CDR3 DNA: TGCGCCAGCAGCCAAGAGTGGGCTCGAGCACTAGATTACGAGCAGTACTTC

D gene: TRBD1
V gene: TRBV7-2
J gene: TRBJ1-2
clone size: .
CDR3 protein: CASSPGGQGSIYGYTF
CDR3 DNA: TGTGCCAGCAGCCCCGGGGGACAGGGGTCGATCTATGGCTACACCTTC

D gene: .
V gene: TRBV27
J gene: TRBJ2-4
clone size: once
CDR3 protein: CASSLSNSRPKNIQYF
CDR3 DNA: TGTGCCAGCAGTTTGTCAAACAGTAGGCCCAAAAACATTCAGTACTTC

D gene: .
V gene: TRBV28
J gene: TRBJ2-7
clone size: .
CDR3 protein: CASSPTGYGAYEQYF
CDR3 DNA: TGTGCCAGCAGTCCTACGGGGTACGGAGCTTACGAGCAGTACTTC